A single T cell receptor beta chain is shown here with its context. The entry originates in a study of blood T cell repertoires in COVID-19. As for the study in general: Material from acute and convalescent COVID-19 was sourced from the United States, Italy and Spain. Sources were T cells, B-cell-depleted T cells, or PBMCs; the material itself was cDNA or gDNA.

Clones were read by immunoSEQ multiplex PCR, and TCRdb kept only the in-frame ones, dropping some. Seen here are some 260,000 clones, 85% to 90% observed once, and the top ten hold approximately 1.4%. Germline CDR1 is MNHEY and CDR2 is SVGEGT. V was trimmed by 4 bases and J by 1 base, leaving 13 bases between them. The CDR3 is 15 amino acids. The source of this sequence is an elderly man with acute or convalescent COVID-19. Sequenced input: peripheral blood. The chain has TRBV6-2 or TRBV6-3 and TRBJ1-1, with D possibly matching TRBD1 (5 bases). The CDR3 loop reads CASSFYRRGNTEAFF. CDR3 DNA: TGTGCCAGCAGTTTCTACAGGAGAGGGAACACTGAAGCTTTCTTT.